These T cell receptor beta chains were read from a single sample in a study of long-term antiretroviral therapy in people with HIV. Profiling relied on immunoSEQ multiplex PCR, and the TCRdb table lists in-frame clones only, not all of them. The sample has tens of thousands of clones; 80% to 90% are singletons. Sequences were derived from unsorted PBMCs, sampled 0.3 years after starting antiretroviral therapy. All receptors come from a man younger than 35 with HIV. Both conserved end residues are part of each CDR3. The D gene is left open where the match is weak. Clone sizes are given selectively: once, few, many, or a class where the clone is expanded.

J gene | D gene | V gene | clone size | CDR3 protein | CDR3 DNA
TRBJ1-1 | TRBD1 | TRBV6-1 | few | CASGGQGLSTEAFF | TGTGCCAGCGGGGGACAGGGGTTAAGCACTGAAGCTTTCTTT
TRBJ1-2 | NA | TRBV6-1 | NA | CASSEAETAYGYTF | TGTGCCAGCAGTGAAGCCGAGACCGCATATGGCTACACCTTC
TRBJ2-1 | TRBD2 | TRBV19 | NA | CASSLSGRAFNEQFF | TGTGCCAGTAGTCTTAGCGGGAGGGCGTTCAATGAGCAGTTCTTC
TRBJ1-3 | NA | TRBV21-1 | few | CASSTTGSKGNTIYF | TGTGCCAGCAGCACGACAGGGTCAAAGGGAAACACCATATATTTT
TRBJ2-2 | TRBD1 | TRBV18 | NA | CASSRGQGVTGELFF | TGTGCCAGCTCACGAGGACAGGGAGTGACCGGGGAGCTGTTTTTT
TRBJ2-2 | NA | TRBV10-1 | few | CASSAGAGTGELFF | TGCGCCAGCAGTGCGGGGGCCGGGACCGGGGAGCTGTTTTTT
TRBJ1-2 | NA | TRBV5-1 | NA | CASSLEVTGTYGYTF | TGCGCCAGCAGCTTGGAGGTTACAGGAACCTATGGCTACACCTTC
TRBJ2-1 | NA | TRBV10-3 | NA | CAIRTPDYNEQFF | TGTGCCATCAGGACCCCTGACTACAATGAGCAGTTCTTC
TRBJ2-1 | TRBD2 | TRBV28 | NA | CASSPWTSGSGEQFF | TGTGCCAGCAGTCCCTGGACTAGCGGGAGTGGTGAGCAGTTCTTC
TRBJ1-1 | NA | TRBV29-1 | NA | CSVTVPNTEAFF | TGCAGCGTGACAGTACCGAACACTGAAGCTTTCTTT
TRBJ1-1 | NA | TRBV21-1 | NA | CASSKVEARRNTEAFF | TGTGCCAGCAGCAAAGTTGAGGCCAGACGGAATACTGAAGCTTTCTTT
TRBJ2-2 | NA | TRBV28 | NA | CASSGLDMNTGELFF | TGTGCCAGCAGTGGCCTAGATATGAACACCGGGGAGCTGTTTTTT
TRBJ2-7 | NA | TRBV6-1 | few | CAGSEGGGQYF | TGTGCCGGCTCAGAAGGGGGAGGGCAGTACTTC
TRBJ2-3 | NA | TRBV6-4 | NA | CASSEAGTDTQYF | TGTGCCAGCAGTGAAGCTGGCACAGATACGCAGTATTTT
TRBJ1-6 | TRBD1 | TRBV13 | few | CASSLQTGRNSPLHF | TGTGCCAGCAGCTTACAGACAGGGAGGAATTCACCCCTCCACTTT
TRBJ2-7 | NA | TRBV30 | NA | CAWSGGHEQYF | TGTGCCTGGAGTGGGGGCCACGAGCAGTACTTC
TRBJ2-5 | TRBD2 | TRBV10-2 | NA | CASREPAAGGQETQYF | TGCGCCAGCAGAGAACCCGCCGCGGGGGGGCAAGAGACCCAGTACTTC
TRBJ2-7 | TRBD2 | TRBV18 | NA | CASSLGTSIYEQYF | TGTGCCAGCTCACTCGGGACTAGCATCTACGAGCAGTACTTC
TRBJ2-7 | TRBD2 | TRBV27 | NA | CASSLRPAGAWEQYF | TGTGCCAGCAGTTTACGCCCAGCGGGAGCTTGGGAGCAGTACTTC
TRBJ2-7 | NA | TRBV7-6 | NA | CASSLAGSYEQYF | TGTGCCAGCAGCTTAGCAGGCAGCTACGAGCAGTACTTC
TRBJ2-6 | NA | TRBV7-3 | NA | CASSLDAGFANVLTF | TGTGCCAGCAGCCTGGACGCAGGGTTCGCCAACGTCCTGACTTTC
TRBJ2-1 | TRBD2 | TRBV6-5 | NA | CASTLGSGGPNEQFF | TGTGCCAGCACCCTGGGGTCGGGAGGGCCCAATGAGCAGTTCTTC
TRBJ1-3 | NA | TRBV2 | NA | CASNSGNTIYF | TGTGCCAGCAACTCTGGAAACACCATATATTTT
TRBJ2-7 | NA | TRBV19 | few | CASSIYRGGHEQYF | TGTGCCAGTAGTATATATCGGGGAGGCCACGAGCAGTACTTC
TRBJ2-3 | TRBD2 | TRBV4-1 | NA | CASSQGPGLASVAQYF | TGCGCCAGCAGCCAGGGTCCGGGACTAGCGTCGGTTGCGCAGTATTTT
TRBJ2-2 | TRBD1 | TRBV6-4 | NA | CASSVVGGLTTGELFF | TGTGCCAGCAGTGTCGTAGGGGGCCTCACCACCGGGGAGCTGTTTTTT
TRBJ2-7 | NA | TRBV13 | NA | CASSSLFRSEQYF | TGTGCCAGCAGCTCCCTTTTTCGGTCGGAGCAGTACTTC
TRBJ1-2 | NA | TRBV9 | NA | CASSLGVEAYGYTF | TGTGCCAGCAGCTTAGGGGTAGAGGCCTATGGCTACACCTTC
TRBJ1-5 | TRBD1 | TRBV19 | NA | CASSGKGQGRNQPQHF | TGTGCCAGTAGTGGAAAGGGACAGGGTCGTAATCAGCCCCAGCATTTT
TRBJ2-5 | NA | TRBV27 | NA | CASSLSWSSETQYF | TGTGCCAGCAGTTTATCGTGGTCATCGGAGACCCAGTACTTC